This T cell receptor (beta chain) was captured in a study of tumor-infiltrating lymphocytes in localized non-small cell lung cancer. Study-wide results and limits: Technical variation could not be separated from intratumor heterogeneity here. Higher tumor T cell infiltration than in uninvolved lung was supported by TCRbeta sequencing. No link was found between tumor T-cell fraction and recurrence-free survival.

V gave up 5 bases and J gave up 6 bases, with 19 bases separating them. Germline values: CDR1 LNHDA, CDR2 SQIVND (reference sequence). This CDR3 has 15 residues. On this clone: Its antigen remains unidentified.

Repertoires were generated with immunoSEQ multiplex PCR, while TCRdb's copy carries only in-frame clones and drops some. Counted here are tens of thousands of clones, roughly 88% occurring once; the ten biggest clones make up over 2%. This TCR came from a human donor with non-small cell lung cancer. V gene TRBV19 combines with J gene TRBJ1-1, with D perhaps TRBD1 (5 bases). Sequencing was carried out using lung tumor tissue. The CDR3 bases are TGTGCCAGTAGTTTCGGGGGATCTCGTTCGCCTGAAGCTTTCTTT. Protein: CASSFGGSRSPEAFF.